Sequencing of this T cell receptor (beta chain) was carried out in a study of blood T cell repertoires in COVID-19 (TCRdb year 2020). Context from the whole study: Collaborator samples came from the United States, Italy and Spain and covered acute and convalescent phases of COVID-19. A de-identified subject ID, COVID-19 status, age in years and sex were almost always included in the sample metadata. Where available, HLA class I and class II types were obtained from metadata supplied by the sample provider rather than from assay-based typing. The repertoires were made available in a free public database intended to serve as a resource for research on the immune response to SARS-CoV-2. Samples were obtained from the ongoing ImmuneRACE study (first 160 participants) and from some 1,300 subjects provided by 6 global collaborators. Subjects who had been exposed to COVID-19, were actively infected with it, or had recovered from it provided the deeply sampled blood TCRbeta repertoires that made up the dataset. The prospective study material was composed of cDNA or gDNA derived from T cells, B-cell-depleted T cells, or PBMCs. Results the study describes overall, beyond this receptor: Clinical and demographic metadata were provided uncurated, with the amount varying by source and participant.

CDR1 and CDR2 are drawn from the germline V gene (reference sequence): LNHDA, SQIVND. The CDR3 covers 14 residues, taking in both the cysteine and the phenylalanine. The only DNA kept is the CDR3, 42 bases in frame from the first base. Unmatched junction bases come to 3, with V trimmed by 7 bases and J by 5 bases. Whole blood was collected in K2EDTA tubes by collaborating institutions according to the institutions' own protocols. For TCRbeta analysis, collaborators shipped samples as frozen whole blood, isolated PBMCs, or DNA extracted from either of those sample types. With regard to this clone: Its antigen is unknown. The record has no base qualities; no much larger clone is one base away.

TCRbeta CDR3 regions were amplified from genomic DNA by means of the immunoSEQ Assay, a bias-controlled multiplex PCR. Regarding the original processing steps: Nucleated cell counts per sample were estimated from amplification of reference gene primers within the assay. Sequence reads were collapsed and filtered to measure the absolute abundance of every unique TCRbeta CDR3 rearrangement. For each sample, productive Simpson clonality was calculated as the square root of Simpson's diversity index over productive rearrangements. TCRdb carries this immuneACCESS record with in-frame sequences only. Its versions omit some clonotypes, under half of them owing to an unresolved V gene in the studies checked, with the rest unexplained. That table furnishes V, J and clone size, whereas the DNA furnished D and trimming. Counted in this sample were around 150,000 clones; approximately 84% of them appeared once. Roughly 2.2% of the sample is in the top ten clones.

The source of this sequence is a man between 70 and 80 years old with acute or convalescent COVID-19. Input material: peripheral blood. The rearrangement joined TRBV19 to TRBJ1-4; TRBD1 aligns with 11 central bases. CDR3 loop: CASTRTGGNEKLFF. The nucleotide sequence reads as follows: TGTGCCAGTACCCGGACAGGGGGCAATGAAAAACTGTTTTTT. The variable domain in full, with residues beyond the CDR3 obtained from the reference TRBV19 and TRBJ1-4 genes, is DGGITQSPKYLFRKEGQNVTLSCEQNLNHDAMYWYRQDPGQGLRLIYYSQIVNDFQKGDIAEGYSVSREKKESFPLTVTSAQKNPTAFYLCASTRTGGNEKLFFGSGTQLSVL.